The 16 T cell receptor beta chains in this list originate from one sample, sequenced in a study of shared clonotypes between healthy human individuals. Measured with immunoSEQ multiplex PCR; TCRdb has only the in-frame clones, and not every one. The sample yields fewer than 550,000 clones, nearly 80% seen once. The source material was PBMCs. The receptors shown here come from a woman between 40 and 50 years old in good health. Some clones in this sample may be carry-over from other donors' samples.

The V call is TRBV5-6, the J call TRBJ2-4; 8 bases are shared with TRBD2. From germline, CDR1 is SGHDT and CDR2 YYEEEE. Trimming removed 5 bases from V and 2 bases from J; junction bases left unmatched: 12. The CDR3 is 17 residues long. Written as DNA, the CDR3 is TGTGCCAGCAGGAGCGGGAGCGGTTTGTGGACCAAAAACATTCAGTACTTC. Its protein product is CASRSGSGLWTKNIQYF.

V gene TRBV13 combines with J gene TRBJ2-5; the match to TRBD1 covers 7 bases. V lost 5 bases to trimming and J lost 0 bases; unmatched junction nucleotides: 15. The germline CDR1 and CDR2 sequences are PRHDT and FYEKMQ (reference sequence). The CDR3 runs 18 residues. CDR3 amino acids: CASSGRSTGPRYQETQYF. The DNA of the CDR3 is TGTGCCAGCAGCGGGCGATCGACAGGGCCCAGGTACCAAGAGACCCAGTACTTC. The full variable domain, in which reference TRBV13 and TRBJ2-5 provide the parts outside the CDR3, is AAGVIQSPRHLIKEKRETATLKCYPIPRHDTVYWYQQGPGQDPQFLISFYEKMQSDKGSIPDRFSAQQFSDYHSELNMSSLELGDSALYFCASSGRSTGPRYQETQYFGPGTRLLVL.

The genes are TRBV7-2 and TRBJ1-1; a possible D gene is TRBD1 (6 bases). Trimming pared 0 bases from V and 0 bases from J, leaving 11 bases between. Germline V gene data show CDR1 as SGHTA and CDR2 as FQGNSA. The CDR3 covers 16 residues. The CDR3: CASSLALGGMNTEAFF. As DNA, the CDR3 is TGTGCCAGCAGCTTAGCGCTCGGGGGCATGAACACTGAAGCTTTCTTT.

The gene calls are TRBV28 and TRBJ2-4, with D perhaps being TRBD1 or TRBD2 (5 bases each). The CDR3 has 14 amino acids. The V end was cut by 4 bases, the J end by 2 bases, with 9 bases between. In germline, CDR1 is MDHEN, CDR2 SYDVKM. The CDR3 sequence: CASSSGGTKNIQYF. CDR3 nucleotide sequence: TGTGCCAGCAGTTCTGGGGGAACCAAAAACATTCAGTACTTC. Combining the CDR3 with reference TRBV28 and TRBJ2-4 gives the whole variable domain DVKVTQSSRYLVKRTGEKVFLECVQDMDHENMFWYRQDPGLGLRLIYFSYDVKMKEKGDIPEGYSVSREKKERFSLILESASTNQTSMYLCASSSGGTKNIQYFGAGTRLSVL.

This clone was seen ten or more times. Other DNA sequences from this sample encode an identical CDR3 as well. The chain has TRBV6-6 and TRBJ1-1; D possibly corresponds to TRBD1 (5 bases). This CDR3 is built from 13 residues. V lost 6 bases, J lost 1 base, and 9 bases lay in between. The V gene's germline CDR1 is MNHNY and CDR2 SVGAGI (reference sequence). The CDR3: CASSPTENTEAFF. DNA for the CDR3: TGTGCCAGCAGCCCGACAGAGAACACTGAAGCTTTCTTT.

This clone turned up a few times. This chain uses TRBV15 with TRBJ2-2, with D perhaps matching TRBD1 (6 bases). V shed 4 bases and J shed 2 bases, with 8 bases lying between them. Germline V gives CDR1 LNHNV, CDR2 YYDKDF (reference sequence). The CDR3 totals 14 residues. This CDR3 reads CATSKDRNTGELFF. The CDR3, as DNA: TGTGCCACCAGCAAGGACAGAAACACCGGGGAGCTGTTTTTT.

This rearrangement joins TRBV19 to TRBJ1-1; 7 bases match TRBD1. With 1 base clipped from V and 3 bases from J, the junction kept 8 bases outside the gene matches. The germline V gene has CDR1 LNHDA and CDR2 SQIVND (reference sequence). The CDR3 is 16 residues long. The CDR3 nucleotides read TGTGCCAGTAGTATAGGATACAGGGGCAGGTACACTGAAGCTTTCTTT. This gives the protein CASSIGYRGRYTEAFF.

This clone was counted once. This chain joins TRBV6-5 and TRBJ2-7; a possible D gene is TRBD1 (8 bases). This CDR3 contains 16 residues. V was shortened by 4 bases and J by 4 bases, with 20 bases between the two germline ends. Germline assignment: CDR1 MNHEY and CDR2 SVGAGI. CDR3 loop: CASSSLRTGRAYEQYF. CDR3 nucleotide sequence: TGTGCCAGCAGTTCACTAAGGACAGGGAGGGCGTACGAGCAGTACTTC.

The genes are TRBV15 and TRBJ2-2; no clear D gene. CDR1 and CDR2 (germline): LNHNV, YYDKDF (reference sequence). This CDR3 region has 16 residues. The germline V and J ends were trimmed by 0 bases and 7 bases, with 15 bases remaining between them. CDR3 in amino acids: CATSRELSSDGGELFF. The CDR3, as DNA: TGTGCCACCAGCAGAGAACTCTCGAGCGACGGCGGGGAGCTGTTTTTT. The full variable domain, rest sourced from reference TRBV15 and TRBJ2-2, is DAMVIQNPRYQVTQFGKPVTLSCSQTLNHNVMYWYQQKSSQAPKLLFHYYDKDFNNEADTPDNFQSRRPNTSFCFLDIRSPGLGDTAMYLCATSRELSSDGGELFFGEGSRLTVL.

This clone was observed a few times. V is TRBV7-9 and J is TRBJ1-1, with D perhaps matching TRBD1 (5 bases). Trimming took off 5 bases at V and 4 bases at J, with 11 bases between the two ends. The germline CDR1 and CDR2 sequences are SEHNR and FQNEAQ (reference sequence). CDR3 length: 13 amino acids. For the CDR3, the DNA is TGTGCCAGCAGCGACAGTGGAGCCACTGAAGCTTTCTTT. Translated: CASSDSGATEAFF.

V usage is TRBV28 and J usage is TRBJ1-1; weak D call: TRBD1 (5 bases). Looked up from germline, CDR1 is MDHEN and CDR2 is SYDVKM. This CDR3 contains 14 residues. V shed 5 bases and J shed 1 base, with 11 bases lying between them. The DNA of the CDR3 is TGTGCCAGCAGTCAGGGACCGAGGAACACTGAAGCTTTCTTT. This translates into CASSQGPRNTEAFF. The complete variable domain, with remaining parts taken from reference TRBV28 and TRBJ1-1, reads DVKVTQSSRYLVKRTGEKVFLECVQDMDHENMFWYRQDPGLGLRLIYFSYDVKMKEKGDIPEGYSVSREKKERFSLILESASTNQTSMYLCASSQGPRNTEAFFGQGTRLTVV.

This chain connects TRBV7-9 to TRBJ2-7; no definite D call. The CDR3 extends over 12 amino acids. CDR1 and CDR2 (germline): SEHNR, FQNEAQ (reference sequence). V lost 4 bases and J 5 bases, leaving 9 bases between the germline ends. Here the CDR3 reads CASSYFFNEQYF. The CDR3 coding sequence is TGTGCCAGCAGCTACTTCTTCAACGAGCAGTACTTC.

This chain connects TRBV18 to TRBJ1-1; 9 positions match TRBD1. After removal of 6 bases from V and 0 bases from J, the junction contained 8 bases not matched to a gene. This CDR3 comprises 16 residues. Germline CDR1 is KGHSH and CDR2 is LQKENI. The CDR3 nucleotides read TGTGCCAGCTCCCCTAGACAGGGGGGTATGAACACTGAAGCTTTCTTT. Protein: CASSPRQGGMNTEAFF. The full variable domain, with the rest looked up from reference TRBV18 and TRBJ1-1, is NAGVMQNPRHLVRRRGQEARLRCSPMKGHSHVYWYRQLPEEGLKFMVYLQKENIIDESGMPKERFSAEFPKEGPSILRIQQVVRGDSAAYFCASSPRQGGMNTEAFFGQGTRLTVV.

This chain links TRBV28 with TRBJ2-5, with D possibly being TRBD2 (5 bases). Germline lookup yields CDR1 MDHEN and CDR2 SYDVKM. The CDR3 loop spans 14 amino acids. Trimming stripped 1 base from V and 2 bases from J, with 8 bases between. The CDR3 reads CASSLFGKQETQYF. DNA of the CDR3: TGTGCCAGCAGTTTATTCGGGAAACAAGAGACCCAGTACTTC.

This clone occurred once. V gene TRBV29-1 combines with J gene TRBJ1-5; possibly TRBD1 for D (5 bases). The germline gives CDR1 SQVTM, CDR2 ANQGSEA. This CDR3 has 14 residues. Trimming shortened V by 6 bases and J by 2 bases, and 14 bases separated the two germline ends. The CDR3 spells CSVEDTGGNQPQHF. In DNA, the CDR3 is TGCAGCGTCGAGGACACGGGCGGCAATCAGCCCCAGCATTTT.

CDR3 in DNA: TGTGCCAGCAGCTCGGACAGGAACATTCAGTACTTC. This encodes CASSSDRNIQYF. The rearrangement uses TRBV5-4 and TRBJ2-4; TRBD1 aligns across 7 bases. The germline CDR1 and CDR2 sequences are SGHNT and YYREEE (reference sequence). The CDR3 has 12 residues. The trim removed 3 bases at V and 7 bases at J, leaving 1 base unmatched.